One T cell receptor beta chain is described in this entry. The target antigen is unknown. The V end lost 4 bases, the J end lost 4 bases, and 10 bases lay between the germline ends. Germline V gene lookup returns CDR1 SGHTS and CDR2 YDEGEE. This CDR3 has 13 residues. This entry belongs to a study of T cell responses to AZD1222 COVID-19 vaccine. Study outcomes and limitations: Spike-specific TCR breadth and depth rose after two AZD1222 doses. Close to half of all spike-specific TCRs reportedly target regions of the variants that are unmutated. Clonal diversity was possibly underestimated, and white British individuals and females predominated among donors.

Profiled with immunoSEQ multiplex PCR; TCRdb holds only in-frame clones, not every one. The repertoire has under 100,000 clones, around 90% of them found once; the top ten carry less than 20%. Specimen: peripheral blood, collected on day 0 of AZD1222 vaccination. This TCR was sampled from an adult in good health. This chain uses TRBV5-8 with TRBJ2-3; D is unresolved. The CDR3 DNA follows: TGTGCCAGCAGCCCGAGAATAGCAGATACGCAGTATTTT. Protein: CASSPRIADTQYF. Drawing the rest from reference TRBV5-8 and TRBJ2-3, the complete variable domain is EAGVTQSPTHLIKTRGQQATLRCSPISGHTSVYWYQQALGLGLQFLLWYDEGEERNRGNFPPRFSGRQFPNYSSELNVNALELEDSALYLCASSPRIADTQYFGPGTRLTVL.